This entry lists 10 T cell receptor beta chains sequenced from one sample in a study of blood T cell repertoires in COVID-19. Libraries were prepared by immunoSEQ multiplex PCR; TCRdb keeps only in-frame clonotypes and omits some of them. Among about 200,000 clones listed, 82% were seen once. Specimen: peripheral blood. The receptors were sampled from a woman aged 60-70 years with COVID-19, enrolled during active disease.

This clone was observed a few times. The chain links TRBV11-2 to TRBJ2-2; TRBD2 is a possible D gene (6 bases). V was trimmed by 4 bases and J by 3 bases, leaving 12 bases between them. The CDR3 has 15 amino acids. Germline loops: CDR1 SGHAT, CDR2 FQNNGV. The CDR3 DNA sequence: TGTGCCAGCAGCTCGGCGCGGGGTGACACCGGGGAGCTGTTTTTT. Protein: CASSSARGDTGELFF.

The chain joins TRBV19 to TRBJ1-6; D ambiguous. Trimming took off 9 bases at V and 5 bases at J, with 11 bases between the two ends. This CDR3 contains 13 residues. Germline V gene data show CDR1 as LNHDA and CDR2 as SQIVND (reference sequence). CDR3 sequence (DNA): TGTGCCAGGGAGGTCGGGAATAATTCACCCCTCCACTTT. Encoded protein: CAREVGNNSPLHF. Filled out from reference TRBV19 and TRBJ1-6, the complete variable domain reads DGGITQSPKYLFRKEGQNVTLSCEQNLNHDAMYWYRQDPGQGLRLIYYSQIVNDFQKGDIAEGYSVSREKKESFPLTVTSAQKNPTAFYLCAREVGNNSPLHFGNGTRLTVT.

This chain connects TRBV11-2 to TRBJ2-6; D is unclear. CDR1 is SGHAT and CDR2 is FQNNGV in the germline V gene. V was pared by 1 base and J by 9 bases, with 7 bases between. The CDR3 is 13 residues long. CDR3 region: CASSLANSNVLTF. The CDR3 region has the DNA TGTGCCAGCAGCTTAGCTAACAGCAACGTCCTGACTTTC.

J is TRBJ2-2 and V is TRBV7-3, with 7 bases identical to TRBD2. V trimming: 2 bases; J trimming: 5 bases; junction bases outside the gene matches: 8. The CDR3 sequence is 16 residues long. The germline V gene has CDR1 SGHTA and CDR2 FQGTGA. CDR3 nucleotide sequence: TGTGCCAGCAGCTTAGGGATGGCTAGCGGAACCGGGGAGCTGTTTTTT. Its protein is CASSLGMASGTGELFF.

This clone occurred once. The gene calls are TRBV5-1 and TRBJ2-5; 9 positions agree with TRBD2. CDR1 is SGHRS and CDR2 is YFSETQ in the germline V gene. Germline trimming cut 4 bases from V and 2 bases from J; bases unmatched to any gene: 3. The length of the CDR3 is 14 residues. The CDR3, as DNA: TGCGCCAGCAGCATAGCGGGGGTGCAAGAGACCCAGTACTTC. Its protein is CASSIAGVQETQYF.

Only a few counts were recorded for this clone. The chain recombines TRBV5-6 with TRBJ2-1; D remains ambiguous. This CDR3 is built from 13 residues. Germline V gene lookup returns CDR1 SGHDT and CDR2 YYEEEE. The V and J ends lost 1 base and 5 bases respectively, with 7 bases between them. This CDR3 reads CASSLNTNNEQFF. For the CDR3, the DNA is TGTGCCAGCAGCTTGAACACGAACAATGAGCAGTTCTTC.

About this clone itself: The same CDR3 is also encoded by other DNA sequences in this sample. This chain links TRBV28 with TRBJ2-7; D possibly corresponds to TRBD2 (5 bases). The V end was cut by 2 bases, the J end by 7 bases, with 12 bases between. The CDR3 has 13 residues. Germline CDR1 and CDR2: MDHEN and SYDVKM. The CDR3 region is CASSLLLGGEQYF. CDR3 coding DNA: TGTGCCAGCAGTTTACTTCTCGGCGGGGAGCAGTACTTC.

The gene calls are TRBV5-1 and TRBJ1-2, with TRBD1 matching 7 bases. The J segment lost 4 bases and the V segment lost 4 bases, leaving 7 bases of the junction unmatched. Germline V gene data show CDR1 as SGHRS and CDR2 as YFSETQ. The CDR3 is 14 residues long. CDR3 sequence: CASSRDSQLYGYTF. Written as DNA, the CDR3 is TGCGCCAGCAGCAGGGACAGCCAGCTCTATGGCTACACCTTC.

This chain links TRBV10-3 with TRBJ1-1, with 7 nucleotides matching TRBD1. The V gene's germline CDR1 is ENHRY and CDR2 SYGVKD. J lost 3 bases, V lost 4 bases, and 8 bases had no gene match. The CDR3 is 15 amino acids. The CDR3 reads CAISASGDSYTEAFF. The CDR3 DNA is TGTGCCATCAGTGCCTCAGGGGACAGTTACACTGAAGCTTTCTTT.

This clone was seen a few times. The chain employs TRBV6-5 and TRBJ1-6, with D unclear. V dropped 8 bases and J dropped 9 bases, with 11 bases sitting between them. CDR1 is MNHEY, CDR2 SVGAGI, per germline. The CDR3 is made up of 12 amino acids. This chain's CDR3 is CASGSSGSPLHF. In DNA, the CDR3 is TGTGCCAGCGGTTCATCGGGTTCACCCCTCCACTTT.